This passage covers 10 T cell receptor beta chains from one sample sequenced in a study of T cells after yellow fever vaccination. TCRdb called the 5' RACE reads again in MiXCR, with one record for every CDR3 protein. The sample holds about 74,000 distinct CDR3 sequences, more than 5.5% seen once. Material: CD8+ T cells sorted from PBMCs, obtained 4 to 5 days after the first yellow fever vaccination. The receptors derive from a man younger than 30 who received the YFV17D yellow fever vaccine.

This clonotype was counted at least ten times. The chain links TRBV10-3 to TRBJ2-3, with D perhaps being TRBD1 or TRBD2 (5 bases each). CDR1 is ENHRY and CDR2 is SYGVKD in the germline V gene. V lost 10 bases, J lost 0 bases, and 11 bases lay in between. The CDR3 sequence is 13 residues long. The CDR3 DNA is TGTGCCACCCTCGGGGCTAGCACAGATACGCAGTATTTT. Translated, it gives CATLGASTDTQYF.

This chain connects TRBV10-2 to TRBJ2-5; the match to TRBD2 covers 12 bases. Germline V gives CDR1 WSHSY, CDR2 SAAADI. V was pared by 3 bases and J by 5 bases, with 7 bases of the junction left unmatched. The CDR3 contains 16 residues. CDR3 loop: CASSDGRLAGGETQYF. As DNA, the CDR3 is TGCGCCAGCAGTGACGGTCGGCTAGCGGGGGGGGAGACCCAGTACTTC.

The CDR3 loop reads CASSLGQHEQYV. CDR3 DNA: TGTGCCAGCAGCTTGGGTCAACACGAGCAGTACGTC. The rearrangement links TRBV5-5 to TRBJ2-7; unclear D gene. Germline V CDR1 and CDR2: SGHKS, YYEKEE (reference sequence). V was clipped by 0 bases and J by 5 bases, with 6 bases between them. The CDR3 runs to 12 residues.

The V call is TRBV9, the J call TRBJ2-1; 8 nucleotides align to TRBD1. Germline V gives CDR1 SGDLS, CDR2 YYNGEE. J lost 3 bases, V lost 1 base, and 3 bases had no gene match. The CDR3 loop spans 15 amino acids. CDR3 DNA sequence: TGTGCCAGCAGCGTACGGACAGGGAGCTACAATGAGCAGTTCTTC. It encodes CASSVRTGSYNEQFF.

Here the CDR3 reads CASSQDLLAGQETQYF. The CDR3 DNA sequence: TGTGCCAGCAGCCAAGATCTGCTAGCGGGGCAAGAGACCCAGTACTTC. The chain recombines TRBV4-2 with TRBJ2-5, with 9 bases that match TRBD2. Looked up from germline, CDR1 is LGHNA and CDR2 is YNFKEQ. V gave up 0 bases and J gave up 2 bases; unmatched junction bases: 4. This CDR3 is built from 16 residues.

This clonotype was picked up many times. This rearrangement joins TRBV4-2 to TRBJ2-3; D assignment may be TRBD1 or TRBD2 (5 bases each). CDR3 length: 18 amino acids. Trimming pared 0 bases from V and 3 bases from J, leaving 19 bases between. Germline CDR1 and CDR2: LGHNA and YNFKEQ. The CDR3 nucleotides read TGTGCCAGCAGCCAAGAGCTAACATACGGGGCCCCAACAGATACGCAGTATTTT. It translates to CASSQELTYGAPTDTQYF.

This clonotype was seen many times. This rearrangement joins TRBV5-6 to TRBJ1-5, with D unresolved. This CDR3 spans 16 amino acids. V dropped 3 bases and J dropped 2 bases, with 15 bases sitting between them. Germline V gives CDR1 SGHDT, CDR2 YYEEEE. CDR3 in DNA: TGTGCCAGCAGCTCAAGACTCGGTGGTGGCAATCAGCCCCAGCATTTT. Translating gives CASSSRLGGGNQPQHF.

Many counts were recorded for this clonotype. The CDR3 sequence is CSASRSTDTQYF. CDR3 nucleotide sequence: TGCAGTGCGAGTCGGAGCACAGATACGCAGTATTTT. The rearrangement links TRBV20-1 to TRBJ2-3; the D is unclear. CDR3 length: 12 amino acids. V shed 6 bases and J shed 0 bases, with 7 bases lying between them. The germline gives CDR1 DFQATT, CDR2 SNEGSKA (reference sequence).

A note on this clonotype: A single base separates this from a much larger clone, so it may be a read error. CDR3 nucleotide sequence: TGTGCCAGCTCTCCCCCAGGTTGGGGGGGGGAGACCCAGTACTTC. This encodes CASSPPGWGGETQYF. V usage is TRBV9 and J usage is TRBJ2-5; TRBD2 matches 7 bases. This CDR3 spans 15 amino acids. Trimming removed 7 bases from V and 5 bases from J; junction bases left unmatched: 14. Germline values: CDR1 SGDLS, CDR2 YYNGEE.

The chain couples TRBV5-4 to TRBJ2-5, with D uncertain. The length of the CDR3 is 13 residues. The V and J ends lost 4 bases and 1 base respectively, with 8 bases between them. The V gene's germline CDR1 is SGHNT and CDR2 YYREEE (reference sequence). The CDR3 sequence is CASSPTAQETQYF. In DNA, the CDR3 is TGTGCCAGCAGCCCTACAGCCCAAGAGACCCAGTACTTC.